The 9 T cell receptor beta chains below all came from one sample that was sequenced in a study of T cell responses to AZD1222 COVID-19 vaccine. The method was immunoSEQ multiplex PCR; TCRdb's version includes in-frame clones alone and lacks a portion of them. This table has about 96,000 clones, 85% to 90% appearing once. The specimen was peripheral blood, collected on day 0 of AZD1222 vaccination. These receptors were taken from an adult in good health.

The chain is built from TRBV28 and TRBJ1-2; 7 bases map to TRBD1. The CDR3 has 16 residues. CDR1 and CDR2 (germline): MDHEN, SYDVKM. The J segment lost 2 bases and the V segment lost 4 bases, leaving 10 bases of the junction unmatched. Here the CDR3 reads CASSSRWDRLNYGYTF. CDR3 bases: TGTGCCAGCAGTTCCCGGTGGGACAGACTCAACTATGGCTACACCTTC.

In its sample, this clone was seen once. The rearrangement joins TRBV3-1 (or the pseudogene TRBV3-2) to TRBJ2-1; D unresolved. Trimming cost V 1 base and J 7 bases, with 14 bases left between them. Germline assignment: CDR1 LGHDT and CDR2 YNNKEL (reference sequence). This CDR3 comprises 15 residues. The CDR3 DNA reads TGTGCCAGCAGCCAAGGGACCCCCGGATGGAATGAGCAGTTCTTC. This encodes CASSQGTPGWNEQFF.

The chain couples TRBV7-2 to TRBJ1-5, with TRBD1 identical over 9 bases. The CDR3 has 15 residues. V lost 6 bases to trimming and J lost 6 bases; unmatched junction nucleotides: 9. Germline CDR1 and CDR2: SGHTA and FQGNSA. This chain's CDR3 is CASSSRGQGIQPQHF. The CDR3 region has the DNA TGTGCCAGCAGTTCCCGCGGACAGGGGATTCAGCCCCAGCATTTT.

Here the CDR3 DNA reads TGTGCCAGCAGCTTGGGTGGGACTAGCAGTCCAAGGTCCTACGAGCAGTACTTC. Encoded protein: CASSLGGTSSPRSYEQYF. The chain couples TRBV5-4 to TRBJ2-7, with 9 bases aligning to TRBD2. J lost 1 base, V lost 0 bases, and 11 bases had no gene match. Germline V gives CDR1 SGHNT, CDR2 YYREEE (reference sequence). The CDR3 length is 18 residues.

The chain's CDR3 is CASSSPGRVEQYF. The CDR3 DNA is TGTGCCAGCAGTTCCCCGGGGAGGGTTGAGCAGTACTTC. The genes are TRBV28 and TRBJ2-7, with 7 bases identical to TRBD2. With V trimmed by 4 bases and J by 7 bases, 7 bases remained unmatched. Per the germline V gene, CDR1 is MDHEN and CDR2 is SYDVKM. The CDR3 is 13 amino acids.

J is TRBJ2-3 and V is TRBV6-5; D is ambiguous. Germline lookup yields CDR1 MNHEY and CDR2 SVGAGI. This CDR3 region has 12 residues. Trimming took 5 bases from V and 4 from J, leaving 7 bases between them. The CDR3 coding sequence is TGTGCCAGCAGTCCGAACTCAGATACGCAGTATTTT. Its translation is CASSPNSDTQYF.

The chain links TRBV28 to TRBJ2-7, with 7 bases that match TRBD1. V lost 6 bases and J lost 0; bases outside the gene matches: 8. Germline V gene sequence: CDR1 MDHEN, CDR2 SYDVKM. This CDR3 comprises 15 residues. DNA for the CDR3: TGTGCCAGCAGATCCGGGACAGCCAACTCCTACGAGCAGTACTTC. It translates to CASRSGTANSYEQYF.

The V call is TRBV19, the J call TRBJ2-1; 9 positions agree with TRBD2. CDR3 length: 16 amino acids. CDR1 is LNHDA and CDR2 is SQIVND in the germline V gene (reference sequence). J gave up 4 bases and V 1 base, and 5 bases lay outside the gene matches. The CDR3: CASSIGSSGGYNEQFF. The CDR3 DNA reads as TGTGCCAGTAGTATAGGTAGTAGCGGGGGATACAATGAGCAGTTCTTC.

The rearrangement links TRBV6-2 or TRBV6-3 to TRBJ1-4; TRBD1 is a possible D gene (6 bases). Deletions cut 6 bases from V and 2 bases from J, with 13 bases between. Germline V gene data show CDR1 as MNHEY and CDR2 as SVGEGT. CDR3 length: 15 amino acids. This CDR3 is CASRPTGSTNEKLFF. The DNA for the CDR3 is TGTGCCAGCAGGCCTACAGGGTCGACTAATGAAAAACTGTTTTTT.